The 24 T cell receptor beta chains listed next were all sequenced from one sample in a study of OX40 agonist ivuxolimab in advanced cancers. Method: immunoSEQ multiplex PCR; TCRdb's copy keeps in-frame clones and lacks some. The table lists roughly 40,000 clones, around 91% of them singletons. This specimen consisted of CD4+ or CD8+ T cells sorted from blood, obtained in a trial of the OX40 agonist ivuxolimab. These receptors were taken from an adult with an advanced solid tumor such as melanoma, head and neck, liver or kidney cancer.

The chain joins TRBV7-9 to TRBJ1-6; D may be TRBD1 (5 bases). The V and J ends lost 1 base and 7 bases respectively, with 14 bases between them. The CDR3 loop spans 16 amino acids. The V gene's germline CDR1 is SEHNR and CDR2 FQNEAQ (reference sequence). The CDR3 protein is CASSLVLTAKNSPLHF. DNA for the CDR3: TGTGCCAGCAGCTTAGTTCTGACAGCAAAAAATTCACCCCTCCACTTT.

This clone was seen a single time. V gene TRBV19 combines with J gene TRBJ2-2, with 12 bases fitting TRBD1. The CDR3 consists of 16 residues. The trim removed 7 bases at V and 5 bases at J, leaving 8 bases unmatched. Germline CDR1 and CDR2: LNHDA and SQIVND (reference sequence). The CDR3 region is CASTSGQGAETGELFF. The DNA of the CDR3 is TGTGCCAGTACCTCGGGACAGGGGGCAGAGACCGGGGAGCTGTTTTTT.

The chain joins TRBV5-1 to TRBJ2-5; D is perhaps TRBD1 (6 bases). Trimming cost V 4 bases and J 5 bases, with 15 bases left between them. The CDR3 is 14 amino acids. Germline CDR1 is SGHRS and CDR2 is YFSETQ. CDR3 sequence reads: CASSPQGRSETQYF. CDR3 in DNA: TGCGCCAGCAGCCCACAGGGTCGTTCGGAGACCCAGTACTTC.

The V and J genes are TRBV6-5 and TRBJ1-6; 7 positions match TRBD1. With V trimmed by 4 bases and J by 7 bases, 7 bases remained unmatched. The CDR3 covers 15 residues. Germline lookup yields CDR1 MNHEY and CDR2 SVGAGI. The CDR3 nucleotides are TGTGCCAGCAGTTGGACCGGGACAGAAAATTCACCCCTCCACTTT. Translated, it gives CASSWTGTENSPLHF.

The gene calls are TRBV2 and TRBJ2-7, with a weak D call TRBD2 (6 bases). The CDR3 length is 13 residues. V lost 2 bases and J lost 5, with 10 bases in between. CDR1 is SNHLY and CDR2 is FYNNEI in the germline V gene. CDR3 sequence (DNA): TGTGCCAGCAGTGAAAGGTGGGGGGACGAGCAGTACTTC. The encoded protein is CASSERWGDEQYF.

The V and J genes are TRBV7-2 and TRBJ2-7; D is ambiguous. Trimming pared 2 bases from V and 0 bases from J, leaving 8 bases between. This CDR3 comprises 14 residues. CDR1 SGHTA and CDR2 FQGNSA come from the germline V gene. The CDR3 reads CASSLSANSYEQYF. The CDR3, as DNA: TGTGCCAGCAGCTTATCGGCCAACTCCTACGAGCAGTACTTC. The entire variable domain, with the rest obtained from reference TRBV7-2 and TRBJ2-7, is as follows: GAGVSQSPSNKVTEKGKDVELRCDPISGHTALYWYRQSLGQGLEFLIYFQGNSAPDKSGLPSDRFSAERTGGSVSTLTIQRTQQEDSAVYLCASSLSANSYEQYFGPGTRLTVT.

The J gene is TRBJ2-6, the V gene TRBV6-1, with TRBD1 as a possible D gene (5 bases). V was pared by 6 bases and J by 4 bases, with 13 bases between. Germline CDR1 MNHNS, CDR2 SASEGT. The CDR3 is 15 residues long. CDR3 protein: CASSSGSTGANVLTF. In nucleotides, the CDR3 is TGTGCCAGCAGCTCAGGGTCAACGGGGGCCAACGTCCTGACTTTC.

This rearrangement joins TRBV5-1 to TRBJ2-7; possibly TRBD2 for D (7 bases). Germline CDR1 and CDR2: SGHRS and YFSETQ. This CDR3 comprises 15 residues. V shed 3 bases and J shed 4 bases, with 17 bases lying between them. In DNA form, the CDR3 reads TGCGCCAGCAGCTGGAGGGGGGGACTCGGATACGAGCAGTACTTC. Encoded protein: CASSWRGGLGYEQYF.

Regarding this clone: Other nucleotide sequences from this sample produce the same CDR3. V and J are TRBV6-5 and TRBJ2-7; TRBD1 might be the D (5 bases). Trimming removed 0 bases at V and 1 base at J, with 7 bases between. The CDR3 is 14 amino acids. The germline gives CDR1 MNHEY, CDR2 SVGAGI. The CDR3 region has the DNA TGTGCCAGCAGTTACTCAAGGGGATCCTACGAGCAGTACTTC. Protein product: CASSYSRGSYEQYF.

This chain connects TRBV28 to TRBJ2-7; TRBD2 aligns across 9 bases. Germline V lookup: CDR1 MDHEN, CDR2 SYDVKM. This CDR3 comprises 15 residues. The V and J ends lost 7 bases and 3 bases, in that order; junction bases with no gene match: 10. CDR3 coding DNA: TGTGCCAGCACCCCCCCGGTGACTAGCGGCTACGAGCAGTACTTC. Its protein is CASTPPVTSGYEQYF.

The V call is TRBV10-3, the J call TRBJ1-3; TRBD1 is a possible D gene (6 bases). Deletions cut 3 bases from V and 0 bases from J, with 15 bases between. The CDR3 covers 17 residues. CDR1 and CDR2 (germline): ENHRY, SYGVKD. CDR3 protein: CAISEMWAGDSGNTIYF. The CDR3, as DNA: TGTGCCATCAGTGAAATGTGGGCAGGGGACTCTGGAAACACCATATATTTT.

The V call is TRBV4-3, the J call TRBJ2-2; 11 positions agree with TRBD1. The germline CDR1 and CDR2 sequences are LGHNA and YSLEER. The CDR3 consists of 18 residues. V was clipped by 3 bases and J by 5 bases; unmatched bases: 11. The CDR3 here is CASSQAFLGTGGTGELFF. The CDR3 bases are TGCGCCAGCAGCCAGGCGTTTCTAGGGACAGGGGGTACCGGGGAGCTGTTTTTT.

The CDR3 spells CASSQSMSAPNEQYF. The CDR3 DNA is TGTGCCAGCAGTCAGTCCATGTCAGCGCCTAATGAGCAGTACTTC. The chain carries TRBV7-8 and TRBJ2-7; no firm D call. This CDR3 comprises 15 residues. Germline loops: CDR1 SGHVS, CDR2 FQNEAQ. V was shortened by 6 bases and J by 7 bases, with 22 bases between the two germline ends.

A few counts support this clone. The chain combines TRBV6-6 with TRBJ1-1; D perhaps matches TRBD1 (6 bases). The CDR3 covers 13 residues. Trimming shortened V by 7 bases and J by 3 bases, and 12 bases separated the two germline ends. The germline gives CDR1 MNHNY, CDR2 SVGAGI (reference sequence). The CDR3 DNA reads TGTGCCAGCACCGATAACAGGGACACTGAAGCTTTCTTT. Protein: CASTDNRDTEAFF.

The chain has TRBV7-2 and TRBJ2-4; tentative D call: TRBD1 (7 bases). Germline V gene sequence: CDR1 SGHTA, CDR2 FQGNSA. CDR3 length: 18 residues. The V gene lost 1 base and the J gene lost 4 bases, with 20 bases spanning the gap. As DNA, the CDR3 is TGTGCCAGCAGCTTAGGCGGGGTCAGGGGGGCGATGAAAAACATTCAGTACTTC. Its translation: CASSLGGVRGAMKNIQYF.

The genes are TRBV5-6 and TRBJ1-6, with 9 bases aligning to TRBD1. J lost 10 bases, V lost 1 base, and 9 bases had no gene match. The germline gives CDR1 SGHDT, CDR2 YYEEEE. The CDR3 is 16 residues long. CDR3 in DNA: TGTGCCAGCAGCTTGCAATGGACAGGGGTAAGGTCACCCCTCCACTTT. Translated, it gives CASSLQWTGVRSPLHF. Combining the CDR3 with reference TRBV5-6 and TRBJ1-6 gives the whole variable domain DAGVTQSPTHLIKTRGQQVTLRCSPKSGHDTVSWYQQALGQGPQFIFQYYEEEERQRGNFPDRFSGHQFPNYSSELNVNALLLGDSALYLCASSLQWTGVRSPLHFGNGTRLTVT.

The chain employs TRBV5-6 and TRBJ2-3; D might be TRBD1 or TRBD2, each matching 7 bases. Between the trimmed V and J ends, which lost 0 bases and 3 bases, there was a span of 11 bases. This CDR3 is 15 amino acids long. CDR1 and CDR2 from the germline V gene are SGHDT and YYEEEE. The CDR3, as DNA: TGTGCCAGCAGCTTGGCGCAGGGGGGGACAGATACGCAGTATTTT. It translates to CASSLAQGGTDTQYF.

The V and J genes are TRBV5-6 and TRBJ2-1; 11 bases fit TRBD2. Germline CDR1 SGHDT, CDR2 YYEEEE. The CDR3 has 17 amino acids. The V and J ends lost 0 bases and 8 bases, in that order; junction bases with no gene match: 10. CDR3: CASSLETGASGRYEQFF. The CDR3 DNA reads TGTGCCAGCAGCTTGGAGACGGGGGCTAGCGGGAGGTATGAGCAGTTCTTC.

The rearrangement links TRBV7-2 to TRBJ1-3; 7 bases are shared with TRBD1. CDR1 SGHTA and CDR2 FQGNSA come from the germline V gene. V gave up 1 base and J gave up 16 bases; unmatched junction bases: 13. CDR3 length: 14 residues. In nucleotides, the CDR3 is TGTGCCAGCAGCTTAGTTCCCGAGGGGGCTGCTCAGTATTTT. This sequence encodes CASSLVPEGAAQYF.

The gene calls are TRBV27 and TRBJ1-1, with D uncertain. Germline V CDR1 and CDR2: MNHEY, SMNVEV (reference sequence). Trimming took 4 bases from V and 1 from J, leaving 13 bases between them. This CDR3 comprises 15 residues. For the CDR3, the DNA is TGTGCCAGCAGTTCCCACCGGAAAACGAACACTGAAGCTTTCTTT. It yields the protein CASSSHRKTNTEAFF.

This chain connects TRBV7-3 to TRBJ2-3, with 10 bases matching TRBD2. V was clipped by 5 bases and J by 1 base; unmatched bases: 3. The CDR3 spans 15 residues. Per the germline V gene, CDR1 is SGHTA and CDR2 is FQGTGA. DNA for the CDR3: TGTGCCAGCAGCCAAGGACTAGCGGGCACAGATACGCAGTATTTT. It codes for CASSQGLAGTDTQYF.

The chain recombines TRBV11-2 with TRBJ1-2; D is undetermined. Trimming took 4 bases from V and 6 from J, leaving 15 bases between them. Germline lookup yields CDR1 SGHAT and CDR2 FQNNGV. The CDR3 contains 14 residues. The CDR3 spells CASSSPPEANGYTF. As DNA, the CDR3 is TGTGCCAGCAGCTCACCCCCCGAGGCGAATGGCTACACCTTC.

J is TRBJ1-5 and V is TRBV7-8, with TRBD1 identical over 7 bases. The CDR3 has 14 residues. The junction had 0 bases not matched to a gene; V was cut back by 0 bases and J by 4 bases. Per the germline V gene, CDR1 is SGHVS and CDR2 is FQNEAQ. The CDR3 reads CASSLAGQNQPQHF. DNA for the CDR3: TGTGCCAGCAGCTTAGCGGGACAGAATCAGCCCCAGCATTTT.

This clone occurred once. The V call is TRBV30, the J call TRBJ1-4; possible D gene TRBD1, 6 bases. The V gene lost 0 bases and the J gene lost 6 bases, with 11 bases spanning the gap. The CDR3 spans 14 residues. Germline V gene sequence: CDR1 GTSNPN, CDR2 SVGIG (reference sequence). The CDR3 spells CAWSVLGAHEKLFF. CDR3 DNA: TGTGCCTGGAGTGTACTGGGGGCGCATGAAAAACTGTTTTTT.